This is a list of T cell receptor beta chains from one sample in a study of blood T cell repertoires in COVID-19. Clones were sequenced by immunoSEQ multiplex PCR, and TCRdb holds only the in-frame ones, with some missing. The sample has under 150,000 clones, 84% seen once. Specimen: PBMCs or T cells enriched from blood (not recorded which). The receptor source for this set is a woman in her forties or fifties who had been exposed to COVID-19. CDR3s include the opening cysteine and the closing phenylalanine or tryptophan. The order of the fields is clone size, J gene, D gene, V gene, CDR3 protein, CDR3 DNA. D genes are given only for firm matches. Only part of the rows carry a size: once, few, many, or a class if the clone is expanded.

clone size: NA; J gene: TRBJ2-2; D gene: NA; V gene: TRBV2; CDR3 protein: CASSVRSPPGELFF; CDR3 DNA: TGTGCCAGCAGTGTACGTAGCCCCCCCGGGGAGCTGTTTTTT
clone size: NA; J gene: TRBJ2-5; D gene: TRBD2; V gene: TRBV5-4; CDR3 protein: CASSFTSGGYSETQYF; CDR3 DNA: TGTGCCAGCAGCTTCACTAGCGGGGGGTATTCGGAGACCCAGTACTTC
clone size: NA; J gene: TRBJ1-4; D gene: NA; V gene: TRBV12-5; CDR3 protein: CASGLYRAGEKLFF; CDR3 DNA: TGTGCTAGTGGTTTGTACAGGGCCGGCGAAAAACTGTTTTTT
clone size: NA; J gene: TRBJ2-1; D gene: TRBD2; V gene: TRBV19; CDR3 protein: CASSITSGGSPLNNEQFF; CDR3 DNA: TGTGCCAGTAGTATAACTAGCGGGGGATCCCCTTTAAACAATGAGCAGTTCTTC
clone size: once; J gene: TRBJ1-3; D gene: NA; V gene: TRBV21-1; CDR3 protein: CASSTGADRAIYF; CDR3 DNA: TGTGCCAGCAGCACAGGGGCCGATCGGGCCATATATTTT
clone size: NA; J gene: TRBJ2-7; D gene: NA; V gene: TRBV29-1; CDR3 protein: CSAEGEGGLYEQYF; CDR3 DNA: TGCAGCGCCGAGGGGGAGGGCGGGTTATACGAGCAGTACTTC
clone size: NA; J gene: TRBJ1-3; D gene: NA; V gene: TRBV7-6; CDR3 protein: CASSLGSTGSGNTIYF; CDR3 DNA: TGTGCCAGCAGCTTAGGATCCACAGGGAGTGGAAACACCATATATTTT
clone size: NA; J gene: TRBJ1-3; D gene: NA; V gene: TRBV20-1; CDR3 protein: CSASTTGRGNTIYF; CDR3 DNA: TGCAGTGCTAGTACGACAGGTCGCGGAAACACCATATATTTT
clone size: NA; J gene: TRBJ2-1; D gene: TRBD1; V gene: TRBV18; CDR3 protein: CASSYTGGNEQFF; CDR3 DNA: TGTGCCAGCTCGTACACAGGGGGCAATGAGCAGTTCTTC
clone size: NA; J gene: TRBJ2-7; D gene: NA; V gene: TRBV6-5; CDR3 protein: CASSNTGGGYEQYF; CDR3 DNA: TGTGCCAGCAGTAACACGGGGGGCGGCTACGAGCAGTACTTC
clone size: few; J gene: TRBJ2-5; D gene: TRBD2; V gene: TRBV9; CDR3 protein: CASSVGLAKETQYF; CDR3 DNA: TGTGCCAGCAGCGTAGGACTAGCGAAAGAGACCCAGTACTTC
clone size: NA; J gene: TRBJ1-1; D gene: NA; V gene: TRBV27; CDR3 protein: CASMAAGGNTEAFF; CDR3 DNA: TGTGCCAGCATGGCGGCGGGGGGTAACACTGAAGCTTTCTTT
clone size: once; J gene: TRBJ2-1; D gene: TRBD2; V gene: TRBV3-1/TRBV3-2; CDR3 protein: CASSQVGGPGEQFF; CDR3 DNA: TGTGCCAGCAGCCAAGTGGGAGGGCCGGGAGAGCAGTTCTTC
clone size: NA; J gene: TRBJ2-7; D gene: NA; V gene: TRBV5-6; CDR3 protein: CASSLDGRGNYEQYF; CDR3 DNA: TGTGCCAGCAGCTTGGATGGCAGAGGGAACTACGAGCAGTACTTC
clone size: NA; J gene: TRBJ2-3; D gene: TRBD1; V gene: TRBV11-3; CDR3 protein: CASSLATGANTDTQYF; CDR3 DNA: TGTGCCAGCAGCTTGGCAACAGGGGCTAACACAGATACGCAGTATTTT
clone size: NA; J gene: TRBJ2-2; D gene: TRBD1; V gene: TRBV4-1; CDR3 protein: CASSKTGTGELFF; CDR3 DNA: TGCGCCAGCAGCAAGACAGGGACCGGGGAGCTGTTTTTT
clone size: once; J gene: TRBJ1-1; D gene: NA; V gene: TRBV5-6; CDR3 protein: CASSLWGAMNTEAFF; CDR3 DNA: TGTGCCAGCAGCTTATGGGGAGCGATGAACACTGAAGCTTTCTTT
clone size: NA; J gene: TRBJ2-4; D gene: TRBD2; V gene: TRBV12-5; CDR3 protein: CASGSGGGFGLAKNIQYF; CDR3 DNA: TGTGCTAGTGGTAGCGGGGGCGGATTTGGGCTGGCCAAAAACATTCAGTACTTC
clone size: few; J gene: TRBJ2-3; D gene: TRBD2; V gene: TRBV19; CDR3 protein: CASSIAGGTTDTQYF; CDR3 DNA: TGTGCCAGTAGTATAGCGGGGGGGACGACAGATACGCAGTATTTT
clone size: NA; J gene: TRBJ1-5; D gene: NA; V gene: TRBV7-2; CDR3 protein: CASSLGLGGFSNQPQHF; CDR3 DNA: TGTGCCAGCAGCTTAGGGTTGGGGGGTTTTAGCAATCAGCCCCAGCATTTT
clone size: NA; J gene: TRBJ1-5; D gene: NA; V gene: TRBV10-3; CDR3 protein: CATRGGGNDNQPQHF; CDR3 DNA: TGTGCCACGAGAGGGGGGGGGAATGACAATCAGCCCCAGCATTTT
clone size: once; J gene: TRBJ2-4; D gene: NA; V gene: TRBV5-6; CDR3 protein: CASSLQATDRAKNIQYF; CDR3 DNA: TGTGCCAGCAGCCTACAAGCGACAGACCGAGCCAAAAACATTCAGTACTTC
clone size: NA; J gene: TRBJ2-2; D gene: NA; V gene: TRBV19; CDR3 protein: CASKEGRLNTGELFF; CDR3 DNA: TGTGCCAGTAAAGAGGGGAGGCTGAACACCGGGGAGCTGTTTTTT
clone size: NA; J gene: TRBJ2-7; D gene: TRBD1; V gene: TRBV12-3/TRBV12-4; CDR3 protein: CASSRQGYYEQYF; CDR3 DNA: TGTGCCAGCAGCCGACAGGGCTACTACGAGCAGTACTTC
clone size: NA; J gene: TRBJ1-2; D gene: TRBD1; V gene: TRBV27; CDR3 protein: CASSSPGQSYGYTF; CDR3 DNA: TGTGCCAGCAGTTCCCCGGGACAGTCTTATGGCTACACCTTC
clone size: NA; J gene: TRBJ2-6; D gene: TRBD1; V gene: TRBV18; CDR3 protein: CASSPTAQGASGANVLTF; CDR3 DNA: TGTGCCAGCTCACCAACCGCCCAGGGGGCTTCTGGGGCCAACGTCCTGACTTTC
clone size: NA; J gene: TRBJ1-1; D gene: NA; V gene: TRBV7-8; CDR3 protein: CASSQRTEAFF; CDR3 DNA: TGTGCCAGCAGCCAGAGGACTGAAGCTTTCTTT
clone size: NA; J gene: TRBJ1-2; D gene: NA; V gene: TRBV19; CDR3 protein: CATFQAGAVGYTF; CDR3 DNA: TGTGCCACTTTTCAGGCAGGGGCGGTTGGCTACACCTTC
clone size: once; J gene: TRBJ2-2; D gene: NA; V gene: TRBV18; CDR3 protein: CASSTGGPGTGELFF; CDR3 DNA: TGTGCCAGCTCGACTGGAGGGCCTGGCACCGGGGAGCTGTTTTTT
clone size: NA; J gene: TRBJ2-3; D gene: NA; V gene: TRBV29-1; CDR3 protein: CSVVGGSTDTQYF; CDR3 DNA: TGCAGCGTTGTGGGAGGTAGCACAGATACGCAGTATTTT
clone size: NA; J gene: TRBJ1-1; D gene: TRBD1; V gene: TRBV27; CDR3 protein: CASSLQGGGTEAFF; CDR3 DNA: TGTGCCAGCAGTCTACAGGGGGGTGGGACTGAAGCTTTCTTT